Here is one TCR beta chain with its context. What it binds is not known. This entry is derived from a study of post-analysis software for immune sequencing data. Study-wide points: With TRBV5-6, TRBV5-1 and TRBV20-1 included, about 5 TRBV segments were more frequent in patients than in controls.

The V gene end was trimmed by 7 bases and the J gene end by 5 bases; junction bases not matched to a gene: 5. Germline CDR1 reads SQVTM; CDR2 reads ANQGSEA. The CDR3 totals 13 residues. TCR beta cDNA libraries included unique molecular identifiers. Out of 1 to 10 million T cells, a few hundred thousand cDNA molecules were generated. A single record per CDR3 protein comes from TCRdb applying MiXCR to the PCR reads. The table includes approximately 730,000 distinct CDR3 sequences, around 46% detected once. The chain recombines TRBV29-1 with TRBJ2-1; 10 bases match TRBD2. Source material: blood. The receptor was isolated from a girl aged 5 to 17 with multiple sclerosis. CDR3 DNA: TGCAGCGACCGGACTAGCGGACACAATGAGCAGTTCTTC. It encodes CSDRTSGHNEQFF.